The 18 T cell receptor beta chains in this list originate from one sample, sequenced in a study of shared clonotypes between healthy human individuals (dated by TCRdb to the early 2020s). For the CD8 naive samples, CD45RO-negative cells were positively selected for CCR7, yielding a CD45RA+CCR7+ population from which TemRA cells were excluded. The library was produced with the immunoSEQ multiplex PCR assay. The source is immuneACCESS, and TCRdb retained only in-frame sequences with V and J called. Part of the clones is not carried over; for the studies checked, unresolved V genes explain less than half of this, and the remainder is unexplained. In this sample the table shows about 2.1 million clones, roughly 91% of which occur a single time. Clones ranked in the top ten supply approximately 1.7% of the sample. Sequencing used naive CD8+ T cells from PBMCs. In light of the paper, this sample's cell subset or site label describes: CD45RA+CCR7+. Every receptor here comes from a man aged 18-30 years in good health. Some clones in this sample may be carry-over from other donors' samples.

This sequence joins TRBV27 and TRBJ2-1; possible D gene TRBD1, 5 bases. The CDR3 spans 16 residues. The V and J ends lost 10 bases and 2 bases respectively, with 21 bases between them. Germline V gene data show CDR1 as MNHEY and CDR2 as SMNVEV (reference sequence). The DNA of the CDR3 is TGTGCCACCCAAAGCCGCCAGGGAACGGCCTACAATGAGCAGTTCTTC. Residues: CATQSRQGTAYNEQFF.

The chain joins TRBV7-8 to TRBJ2-7; no definite D call. This CDR3 spans 13 amino acids. V lost 2 bases, J lost 5 bases, and 10 bases lay in between. The V gene's germline CDR1 is SGHVS and CDR2 FQNEAQ. The CDR3 reads CASSLSLGDEQYF. CDR3 sequence (DNA): TGTGCCAGCAGCTTAAGCCTAGGCGACGAGCAGTACTTC.

As concerns this clone: An end of the junction does not agree with germline; a read error may underlie this. This chain connects TRBV29-1 to TRBJ2-3; D is undetermined. This CDR3 has 12 amino acids. CDR1 and CDR2 from the germline V gene are SQVTM and ANQGSEA. CDR3 protein: CSVEVGSDTQYF. CDR3 coding DNA: TGCAGCGTCGAAGTGGGGTCAGATACGCAGTATTTT.

J is TRBJ2-3 and V is TRBV5-1; TRBD2 aligns across 12 bases. The CDR3 loop spans 15 amino acids. Unmatched junction bases numbered 7, after V lost 3 bases and J lost 8 bases. Germline CDR1 is SGHRS and CDR2 is YFSETQ. The CDR3 nucleotides are TGCGCCAGCAGCTGGACTAGCGGGAAGGGACCTACGCAGTATTTT. It encodes CASSWTSGKGPTQYF.

This clone came up once. The chain recombines TRBV5-8 with TRBJ2-2; the D call may be TRBD1 or TRBD2 (5 bases each). The CDR3 spans 13 residues. V dropped 4 bases and J dropped 5 bases, with 9 bases sitting between them. Per the germline V gene, CDR1 is SGHTS and CDR2 is YDEGEE. This CDR3 is CASSLEGTGELFF. Here the CDR3 DNA reads TGTGCCAGCAGCCTAGAGGGGACCGGGGAGCTGTTTTTT.

The chain couples TRBV10-3 to TRBJ2-7; 8 bases are a match to TRBD1. V trimming: 4 bases; J trimming: 5 bases; junction bases outside the gene matches: 13. From germline, CDR1 is ENHRY and CDR2 SYGVKD. The CDR3 contains 16 residues. In nucleotides, the CDR3 is TGTGCCATCAGTGTTTCAGGGGGCGCGGGTTTCAACGAGCAGTACTTC. It translates to CAISVSGGAGFNEQYF.

The chain couples TRBV28 to TRBJ1-4; perhaps TRBD1 as D (5 bases). This CDR3 spans 15 amino acids. V dropped 5 bases and J dropped 7 bases, with 17 bases sitting between them. Germline V gene sequence: CDR1 MDHEN, CDR2 SYDVKM. Here the CDR3 DNA reads TGTGCCAGCAGTCTCCAGAGGGGTAGGGGTGAAAAACTGTTTTTT. It codes for CASSLQRGRGEKLFF. Using reference TRBV28 and TRBJ1-4 for the parts outside the CDR3, the full variable domain is DVKVTQSSRYLVKRTGEKVFLECVQDMDHENMFWYRQDPGLGLRLIYFSYDVKMKEKGDIPEGYSVSREKKERFSLILESASTNQTSMYLCASSLQRGRGEKLFFGSGTQLSVL.

On this clone: At the DNA level, this CDR3 is encoded by other sequences in the same sample as well. The rearrangement uses TRBV10-2 and TRBJ2-7; D possibly corresponds to TRBD1 (6 bases). Trimming pared 3 bases from V and 3 bases from J, leaving 6 bases between. Germline V gene lookup returns CDR1 WSHSY and CDR2 SAAADI. The CDR3 length is 12 residues. Here the CDR3 reads CASSDRGYEQYF. The CDR3 region has the DNA TGCGCCAGCAGTGACAGGGGCTACGAGCAGTACTTC.

The chain recombines TRBV4-1 with TRBJ2-1; tentatively, D is TRBD2 (6 bases). The germline V gene encodes CDR1 MGHRA and CDR2 YSYEKL. V was shortened by 0 bases and J by 5 bases, with 11 bases between the two germline ends. The CDR3 has 15 amino acids. CDR3 loop: CASSQDLAPHNEQFF. The CDR3 nucleotides read TGCGCCAGCAGCCAAGATCTAGCGCCCCACAATGAGCAGTTCTTC.

The J gene is TRBJ2-2, the V gene TRBV27; the match to TRBD2 covers 7 bases. The germline V gene has CDR1 MNHEY and CDR2 SMNVEV (reference sequence). The CDR3 length is 16 residues. V shed 6 bases, J shed 3 bases, and the junction held 10 bases outside the gene matches. The DNA for the CDR3 is TGTGCCAGCAGCAACCCGGGACTACCCCACACCGGGGAGCTGTTTTTT. Translation gives CASSNPGLPHTGELFF.

Only one count was recorded for this clone. The rearrangement joins TRBV10-3 to TRBJ2-7, with D possibly being TRBD1 (7 bases). Deletions cut 6 bases from V and 7 bases from J, with 16 bases between. This CDR3 region has 13 residues. CDR1 ENHRY and CDR2 SYGVKD come from the germline V gene. The CDR3 loop is CAIREGTDLEQYF. In nucleotides, the CDR3 is TGTGCCATCAGGGAGGGGACAGACTTGGAGCAGTACTTC.

The chain employs TRBV2 and TRBJ2-7; D perhaps matches TRBD2 (6 bases). V lost 2 bases and J 4 bases, leaving 12 bases between the germline ends. The CDR3 sequence is 14 residues long. Germline CDR1 reads SNHLY; CDR2 reads FYNNEI. CDR3 in amino acids: CASSEFGRKYEQYF. The CDR3 region has the DNA TGTGCCAGCAGTGAATTTGGGAGGAAATACGAGCAGTACTTC.

The rearrangement uses TRBV28 and TRBJ2-2, with no clear D. CDR1 is MDHEN and CDR2 is SYDVKM in the germline V gene. V was clipped by 5 bases and J by 7 bases, with 11 bases between them. The CDR3 runs to 13 residues. CDR3: CASSARVHGELFF. The CDR3 coding sequence is TGTGCCAGCAGTGCCCGGGTCCACGGGGAGCTGTTTTTT.

Regarding this clone: Other DNA variants within this sample encode the same CDR3. This chain joins TRBV9 and TRBJ2-7, with TRBD2 identical over 7 bases. The CDR3 has 15 residues. J lost 5 bases, V lost 0 bases, and 8 bases had no gene match. Germline loops: CDR1 SGDLS, CDR2 YYNGEE. The CDR3 nucleotides read TGTGCCAGCAGCGTAGGAGGCGGGAGTCTTGACGAGCAGTACTTC. It codes for CASSVGGGSLDEQYF.

CDR3 DNA: TGTGCCAGTTTGGCTAGCGGGAGTTGGACCGGGGAGCTGTTTTTT. Protein sequence: CASLASGSWTGELFF. The chain links TRBV19 to TRBJ2-2; 10 nucleotides match TRBD2. With V trimmed by 8 bases and J by 5 bases, 8 bases remained unmatched. CDR1 and CDR2 from the germline V gene are LNHDA and SQIVND (reference sequence). The CDR3 extends over 15 amino acids.

The V gene is TRBV19, the J gene TRBJ2-1, with 9 bases fitting TRBD2. Per the germline V gene, CDR1 is LNHDA and CDR2 is SQIVND (reference sequence). This CDR3 has 15 amino acids. The junction had 6 bases not matched to a gene; V was cut back by 6 bases and J by 3 bases. Here the CDR3 DNA reads TGTGCCAGTAGGACTTCTAGCGGGAACTACAATGAGCAGTTCTTC. It specifies CASRTSSGNYNEQFF. The full variable domain, in which reference TRBV19 and TRBJ2-1 provide the parts outside the CDR3, is DGGITQSPKYLFRKEGQNVTLSCEQNLNHDAMYWYRQDPGQGLRLIYYSQIVNDFQKGDIAEGYSVSREKKESFPLTVTSAQKNPTAFYLCASRTSSGNYNEQFFGPGTRLTVL.

The chain recombines TRBV27 with TRBJ2-4; tentative D call: TRBD2 (5 bases). Germline values: CDR1 MNHEY, CDR2 SMNVEV (reference sequence). The CDR3 runs to 14 residues. V was clipped by 6 bases and J by 0 bases, with 9 bases between them. CDR3 nucleotide sequence: TGTGCCAGCAGGACCAGCGGAGCCAAAAACATTCAGTACTTC. It specifies CASRTSGAKNIQYF.

The rearrangement links TRBV5-3 to TRBJ2-7; 7 bases are shared with TRBD1. TRBV5-3 is an open reading frame whose function is uncertain. V lost 10 bases, J lost 0 bases, and 22 bases stayed unmatched. This CDR3 is 18 amino acids long. CDR3 amino acids: CAVDETPGPGQSSYEQYF. DNA for the CDR3: TGTGCCGTTGACGAGACTCCGGGACCGGGACAGAGCTCCTACGAGCAGTACTTC.